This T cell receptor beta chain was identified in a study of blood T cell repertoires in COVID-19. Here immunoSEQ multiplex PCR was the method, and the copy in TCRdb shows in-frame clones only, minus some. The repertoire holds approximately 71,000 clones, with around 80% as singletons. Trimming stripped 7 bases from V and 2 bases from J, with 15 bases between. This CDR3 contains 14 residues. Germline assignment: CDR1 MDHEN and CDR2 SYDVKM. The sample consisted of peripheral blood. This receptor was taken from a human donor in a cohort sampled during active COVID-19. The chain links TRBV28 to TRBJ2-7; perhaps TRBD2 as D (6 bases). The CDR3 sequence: CASTSGTVPYEQYF. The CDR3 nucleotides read TGTGCCAGCACCTCCGGGACTGTACCCTACGAGCAGTACTTC.